This entry lists 17 T cell receptor beta chains sequenced from one sample in a study of blood T cells in healthy people across ages. A J-beta primer mix and a sample-barcoded 5' primer were used in a second PCR of roughly 7 to 12 cycles. TCRdb re-called the 5' RACE reads with MiXCR, one entry per CDR3 protein. The sample carries approximately 1.5 million distinct CDR3 sequences, 30% to 40% recorded once. Sample: blood. These receptors all come from a woman in her twenties or thirties in good health.

This sequence joins TRBV5-1 and TRBJ1-4; D may be TRBD1 (5 bases). V lost 7 bases, J lost 7 bases, and 14 bases lay in between. Looked up from germline, CDR1 is SGHRS and CDR2 is YFSETQ. The CDR3 has 13 amino acids. In DNA form, the CDR3 reads TGCGCCAGCGGAAACACAGGTTTTGAAAAACTGTTTTTT. This codes for CASGNTGFEKLFF.

J is TRBJ2-1 and V is TRBV4-1, with D unclear. Germline V gene lookup returns CDR1 MGHRA and CDR2 YSYEKL. The CDR3 has 14 amino acids. V lost 5 bases and J 7 bases, leaving 15 bases between the germline ends. The CDR3 sequence is CASSYPTRTNEQFF. As DNA, the CDR3 is TGCGCCAGCAGCTACCCAACCAGGACGAATGAGCAGTTCTTC.

V usage is TRBV7-2 and J usage is TRBJ1-1, with 7 bases identical to TRBD1. The CDR3 runs to 14 residues. Germline V gene data show CDR1 as SGHTA and CDR2 as FQGNSA. V gave up 5 bases and J gave up 7 bases; unmatched junction bases: 10. This CDR3 reads CASSGPRGGSEAFF. In nucleotides, the CDR3 is TGTGCCAGCAGCGGGCCCAGGGGGGGAAGTGAAGCTTTCTTT.

Regarding this clonotype: A read error may explain this, as a much larger clone is one base away. The chain uses TRBV5-1 and TRBJ2-4; D possibly corresponds to TRBD1 (5 bases). Germline V CDR1 and CDR2: SGHRS, YFSETQ. This CDR3 has 14 residues. The CDR3 region has the DNA TGCGCCGGCAGCTTGAGTGACAGATTAAACATTCAGTACTTC. This encodes CAGSLSDRLNIQYF.

This clonotype was detected only a few times. The gene calls are TRBV15 and TRBJ1-5; D is ambiguous. The CDR3 covers 13 residues. V gave up 3 bases and J gave up 6 bases, with 9 bases separating them. The germline V gene has CDR1 LNHNV and CDR2 YYDKDF (reference sequence). The CDR3 region is CATSRERFQPQHF. CDR3 DNA sequence: TGTGCCACCAGCAGGGAAAGGTTTCAGCCCCAGCATTTT.

This clonotype was detected a few times. The V and J genes are TRBV2 and TRBJ2-3; D is unresolved. This CDR3 is built from 13 residues. V was clipped by 7 bases and J by 3 bases, with 11 bases between them. CDR1 SNHLY and CDR2 FYNNEI come from the germline V gene. CDR3 coding DNA: TGTGCCAGCAACGAGGTCGGGACAGATACGCAGTATTTT. As protein: CASNEVGTDTQYF.

The chain uses TRBV5-1 and TRBJ1-2; the D is unclear. Per germline, CDR1 SGHRS and CDR2 YFSETQ. V lost 4 bases and J 0 bases, leaving 16 bases between the germline ends. The CDR3 has 16 residues. CDR3 residues: CASSPNGELANYGYTF. The CDR3 nucleotides are TGCGCCAGCAGCCCTAATGGGGAGTTAGCTAACTATGGCTACACCTTC.

Only one count was recorded for this clonotype. Here the CDR3 DNA reads TGTGCCAGCAGTGAATCGGCGGGACGCACAGATACGCAGTATTTT. Translation gives CASSESAGRTDTQYF. This chain connects TRBV6-4 to TRBJ2-3; possible D gene TRBD2, 6 bases. The CDR3 sequence is 15 residues long. Germline CDR1 is MRHNA and CDR2 is SNTAGT. V dropped 3 bases and J dropped 1 base, with 11 bases sitting between them.

As concerns this clonotype: A much larger clone differs from this one at a single base, so this may be a read error. The chain recombines TRBV6-6 with TRBJ2-3; D not certain. Germline lookup yields CDR1 MNHNY and CDR2 SVGAGI (reference sequence). The CDR3 consists of 14 residues. CDR3 bases: TGTGCCGGCAGTTACTCTCTGGGAAGGGATACGCAGTATTTT. It yields the protein CAGSYSLGRDTQYF.

About this clonotype: A much larger clone lies a single base off, so this may be a read error. The chain employs TRBV11-2 and TRBJ2-1; 7 positions agree with TRBD2. The CDR3 is 15 residues long. Germline V lookup: CDR1 SGHAT, CDR2 FQNNGV. The CDR3 sequence: CVSSSTSATYNEQFF. The CDR3 DNA sequence: TGTGTCAGCAGCTCTACTAGCGCAACCTACAATGAGCAGTTCTTC.

The chain is built from TRBV29-1 and TRBJ2-1, with 13 bases aligning to TRBD2. CDR3 size: 14 residues. Trimming removed 6 bases from V and 7 bases from J; junction bases left unmatched: 6. Germline CDR1 and CDR2: SQVTM and ANQGSEA. CDR3 loop: CSVPGLAGRNEQFF. The CDR3 DNA sequence: TGCAGCGTCCCGGGACTAGCGGGGCGGAATGAGCAGTTCTTC.

The chain is built from TRBV13 and TRBJ2-5, with TRBD1 matching over 8 bases. Germline loops: CDR1 PRHDT, CDR2 FYEKMQ (reference sequence). CDR3 length: 16 amino acids. V dropped 5 bases and J dropped 3; count of bases not matched to a gene: 11. DNA of the CDR3: TGTGCCAGCAGCGAGCCCGACCTGACAGGGGAAGAGACCCAGTACTTC. It specifies CASSEPDLTGEETQYF.

This chain connects TRBV20-1 to TRBJ2-4, with a tentative D call TRBD2 (6 bases). Near its end, the DNA agrees better with TRBJ2-7, so the J call may be wrong. From germline, CDR1 is DFQATT and CDR2 SNEGSKA (reference sequence). This CDR3 is built from 13 residues. The CDR3 region has the DNA TGCAGTGCCCATAGGGGACTGGCGGCCGAGCAGTACTTC. It translates to CSAHRGLAAEQYF.

This chain uses TRBV10-2 with TRBJ2-1, with 12 bases identical to TRBD2. The length of the CDR3 is 18 residues. Unmatched junction bases numbered 20, after V lost 7 bases and J lost 10 bases. Germline-derived CDR1 and CDR2 are WSHSY and SAAADI. CDR3 region: CASTGPSSGRARFGEQFF. Here the CDR3 DNA reads TGCGCCAGCACAGGACCCTCTAGCGGGAGGGCCAGGTTCGGAGAGCAGTTCTTC.

This chain connects TRBV4-1 to TRBJ1-4; unclear D gene. Germline values: CDR1 MGHRA, CDR2 YSYEKL. This CDR3 region has 15 residues. Trimming left V 0 bases short and J 2 bases short, with 7 bases between. CDR3 sequence reads: CASSQDPGTNEKLFF. In DNA form, the CDR3 reads TGCGCCAGCAGCCAAGATCCGGGGACTAATGAAAAACTGTTTTTT.

The chain uses TRBV11-2 and TRBJ2-7; 9 nucleotides agree with TRBD1. The DNA end is more similar to TRBJ2-5, so the J call may be wrong. This CDR3 is 15 amino acids long. Germline CDR1 SGHAT, CDR2 FQNNGV. CDR3 bases: TGTGCCAGCAGCCCAGAGACAGGGGGTAAAGAGACCCAGTACTTC. It is translated as CASSPETGGKETQYF.

This clonotype came up a few times. The V and J genes are TRBV20-1 and TRBJ1-2; 9 nucleotides align to TRBD1. The ends lost 5 bases at V and 6 bases at J; junction bases unmatched: 4. The germline V gene encodes CDR1 DFQATT and CDR2 SNEGSKA (reference sequence). This CDR3 has 12 residues. CDR3 sequence: CSAPGQGDGYTF. CDR3 bases: TGCAGTGCTCCGGGACAGGGAGATGGCTACACCTTC.